The source of this T cell receptor (beta chain) is a study of PD-1 blockade in classical Hodgkin lymphoma. CDR1 MNHEY and CDR2 SMNVEV come from the germline V gene (reference sequence). The CDR3 is 18 residues long. Only in-frame clones appear in the TCRdb table, and some are missing; sequencing was by immunoSEQ multiplex PCR. Of approximately 20,000 clones detected, 88% appear once; the ten largest clones hold roughly 5.2%. A note on this clone: The antigen is undetermined. At one of its ends the junction is not consistent with the germline gene, which may arise from a read error. Other DNA sequences in the sample encode the same CDR3.

Overall study findings and caveats: TCR diversity rose significantly by C4D1 in CD4+ but not CD8+ cells. It was reported that newly diagnosed patients had less baseline TCR diversity than healthy donors.

Documented time point: cycle 4 day 1 (C4D1), after 6 weeks of nivolumab. Relapse after autologous stem cell transplantation occurred in every patient, and brentuximab vedotin exposure varied. Magnetic depletion of non-target cells from thawed PBMCs yielded purified CD8+ T cells. Patients showed best responses of complete response, partial response or progressive disease. The rearrangement joins TRBV27 to TRBJ1-2, with 12 nucleotides matching TRBD1. This specimen consisted of CD8+ T cells from blood, obtained before the fourth cycle of nivolumab. The clonotype originates from a human donor with classical Hodgkin lymphoma. DNA of the CDR3: TGTGCCAGCAGTTTATTAACCCGGGACAGGGGGCTGAACTATGGTTACACCTTC. This encodes CASSLLTRDRGLNYGYTF.